This TCR beta chain was sequenced for a study of Graves' ophthalmopathy and Graves' hyperthyroidism. The V and J ends lost 5 bases and 4 bases, in that order; junction bases with no gene match: 11. The germline CDR1 and CDR2 sequences are SEHNR and FQNEAQ (reference sequence). The CDR3 totals 15 residues. TCR beta CDR3 regions were amplified from RNA transcripts. HTBI primers were used in a first-round RT-PCR, which preceded a second-round multiplex PCR. One entry per CDR3 protein results from TCRdb running MiXCR on the multiplex PCR reads. The sample carries around 1.1 million distinct CDR3 sequences, about 36% recorded once. This clonotype was seen at least ten times.

V usage is TRBV7-9 and J usage is TRBJ2-7, with 7 bases fitting TRBD2. Sequenced sample: peripheral blood or thyroid tissue (not recorded which). This TCR was sampled from an adult man with Graves' hyperthyroidism. DNA for the CDR3: TGTGCCAGCAGCCTCGGGAGGTGGGTACGGTACGAGCAGTACTTC. Its translation is CASSLGRWVRYEQYF.